Included here is one T cell receptor (beta chain) sequence, with context. The antigen remains undetermined. These data are taken from a study of shared clonotypes between healthy human individuals. Measured with immunoSEQ multiplex PCR; TCRdb has only the in-frame clones, and not every one. The sample lists approximately 600,000 clones; roughly 96% were seen once. Study-wide results and limits: Clonotype sharing across several donors was observed for around 4.8% of naive CD4 clonotypes. Against clonotypes common to all four donors, non-shared ones had lower generation probabilities.

Cells designated naive CD8 were CD45RO-negative and were positively selected for CCR7, with terminally differentiated effector memory CD45RA+ cells excluded. This TCR was recovered from a woman aged 25-40 years in good health. Input material: naive CD8+ T cells sorted from blood.

The DNA of the CDR3 is TGTGCCAGCAGTGAAGCGCCGTCAGCCGACCAGCCCCAGCATTTT. Translated, it gives CASSEAPSADQPQHF. The chain uses TRBV6-1 and TRBJ1-5; unclear D gene. Germline lookup yields CDR1 MNHNS and CDR2 SASEGT. Trimming took 0 bases from V and 7 from J, leaving 13 bases between them. This CDR3 has 15 residues.